This T cell receptor (beta chain) is from a study of T cells in Graves' hyperthyroidism and ophthalmopathy. Orbital computed tomography and thyroid ultrasound, together with serum TRAb and thyroxine and clinical symptoms, were used for diagnoses. The CDR3 covers 14 residues. Deletions cut 0 bases from V and 4 bases from J, with 9 bases between. Per germline, CDR1 LGHNA and CDR2 YSLEER. The source material, RNA transcripts, was used to amplify TCR beta CDR3 regions. The TCR CDR3 first-round RT-PCR relied on the HTBI primer set. TCRdb itself ran the multiplex PCR reads through MiXCR, one entry per CDR3 protein. Of more than 40,000 distinct CDR3 sequences listed, around 49% were seen once; the top ten hold roughly 32%. Worth noting for this clonotype: Its target is unknown. Because it lacks the conserved phenylalanine or tryptophan at the end, this CDR3 is likely a read error.

Overall study results and limits: The model anticipated ophthalmopathy a median around six months pre-onset.

The chain is built from TRBV4-3 and TRBJ1-1, with D possibly TRBD1 on 5 matching bases. The specimen was peripheral blood or thyroid tissue (not recorded which). The sequence was obtained from a woman aged 50 to 60 with Graves' hyperthyroidism. The CDR3 loop reads CASSQDWRGTEAFL. The DNA for the CDR3 is TGCGCCAGCAGCCAAGATTGGAGGGGCACTGAAGCTTTCCTC.